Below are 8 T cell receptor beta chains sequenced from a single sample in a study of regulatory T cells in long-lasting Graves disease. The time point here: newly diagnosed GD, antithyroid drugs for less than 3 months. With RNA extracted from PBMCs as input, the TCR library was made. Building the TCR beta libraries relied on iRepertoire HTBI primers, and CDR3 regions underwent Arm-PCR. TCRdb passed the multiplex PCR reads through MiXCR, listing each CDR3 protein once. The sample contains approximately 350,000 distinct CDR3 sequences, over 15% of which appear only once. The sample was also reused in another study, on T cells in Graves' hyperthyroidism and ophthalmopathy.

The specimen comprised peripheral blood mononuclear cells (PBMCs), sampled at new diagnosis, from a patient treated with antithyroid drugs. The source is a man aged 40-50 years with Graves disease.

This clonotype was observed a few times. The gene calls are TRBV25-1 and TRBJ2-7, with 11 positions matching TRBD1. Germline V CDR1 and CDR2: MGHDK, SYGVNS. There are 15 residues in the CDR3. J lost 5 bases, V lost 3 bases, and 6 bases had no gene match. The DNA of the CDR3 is TGTGCCAGCAGTGAGCTTGGACAGGGGGCGGACGAGCAGTACTTC. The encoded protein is CASSELGQGADEQYF.

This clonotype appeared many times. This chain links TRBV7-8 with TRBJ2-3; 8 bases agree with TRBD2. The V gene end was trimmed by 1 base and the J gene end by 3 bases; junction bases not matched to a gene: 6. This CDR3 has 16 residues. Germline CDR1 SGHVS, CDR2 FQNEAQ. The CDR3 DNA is TGTGCCAGCAGCTTAGTGGTCGGGGGGGCAACAGATACGCAGTATTTT. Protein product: CASSLVVGGATDTQYF.

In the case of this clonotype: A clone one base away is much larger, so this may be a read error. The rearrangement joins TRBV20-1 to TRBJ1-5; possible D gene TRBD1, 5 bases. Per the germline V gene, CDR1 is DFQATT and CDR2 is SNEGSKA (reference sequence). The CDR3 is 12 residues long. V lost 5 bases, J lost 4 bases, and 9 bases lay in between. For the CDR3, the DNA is TGCAGTGCTGGCTACAGGAATCAGCCCCAGCATTTT. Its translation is CSAGYRNQPQHF.

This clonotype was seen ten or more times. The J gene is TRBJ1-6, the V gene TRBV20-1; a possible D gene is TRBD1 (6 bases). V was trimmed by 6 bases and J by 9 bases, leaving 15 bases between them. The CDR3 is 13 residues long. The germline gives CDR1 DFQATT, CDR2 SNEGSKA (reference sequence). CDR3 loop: CSACRGGGSPLHF. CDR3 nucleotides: TGCAGTGCGTGTCGTGGGGGCGGTTCACCCCTCCACTTT.

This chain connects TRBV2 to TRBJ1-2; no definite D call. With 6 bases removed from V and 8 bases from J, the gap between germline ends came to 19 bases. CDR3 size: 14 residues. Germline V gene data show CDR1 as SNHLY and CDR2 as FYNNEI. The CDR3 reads CASSQPERVLGYTF. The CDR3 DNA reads TGTGCCAGCAGCCAGCCCGAGAGGGTTTTAGGCTACACCTTC.

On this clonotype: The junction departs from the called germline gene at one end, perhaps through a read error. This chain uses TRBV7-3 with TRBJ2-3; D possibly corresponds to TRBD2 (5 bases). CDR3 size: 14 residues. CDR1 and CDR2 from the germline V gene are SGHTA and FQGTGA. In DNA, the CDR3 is TGTGCCAGCAGCTCTTGCGGGTTAACAGATATGCAGTATTTT. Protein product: CASSSCGLTDMQYF.

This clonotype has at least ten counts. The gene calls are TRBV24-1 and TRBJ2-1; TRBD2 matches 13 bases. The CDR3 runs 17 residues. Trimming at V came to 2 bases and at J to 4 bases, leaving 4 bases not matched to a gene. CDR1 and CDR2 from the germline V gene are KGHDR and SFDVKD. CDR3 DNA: TGTGCCACCAGTGATTCGCCGGGACTAGCGGGATACAATGAGCAGTTCTTC. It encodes CATSDSPGLAGYNEQFF.

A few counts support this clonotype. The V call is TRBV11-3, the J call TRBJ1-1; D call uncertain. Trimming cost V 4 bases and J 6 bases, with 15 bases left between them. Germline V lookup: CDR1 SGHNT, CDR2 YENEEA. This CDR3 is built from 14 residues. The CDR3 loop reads CASSSSLISPEAFF. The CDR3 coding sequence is TGTGCCAGCAGCTCGTCATTAATCTCCCCTGAAGCTTTCTTT.